This T cell receptor beta chain was sequenced in a study of PD-L1 blockade in urothelial cancer. Time point here: pretreatment peripheral blood. This clone was picked up one time. Germline trimming cut 7 bases from V and 6 bases from J; bases unmatched to any gene: 9. The V gene's germline CDR1 is LNHDA and CDR2 SQIVND (reference sequence). The CDR3 is made up of 14 amino acids. Method: immunoSEQ multiplex PCR; TCRdb's copy keeps in-frame clones and lacks some. The repertoire holds roughly 43,000 clones, with around 80% as singletons. This chain connects TRBV19 to TRBJ1-5, with 7 bases aligning to TRBD1. The TCR sequence derives from a man aged 55 to 69 with urothelial cancer. Sequenced here: PBMCs, sampled around atezolizumab (anti-PD-L1) treatment. The CDR3 bases are TGTGCCAGTAAGGCACCACAGGGGAGTCAGCCCCAGCATTTT. Protein sequence: CASKAPQGSQPQHF.